This TCR beta chain was sequenced in a study of CD8 T cells in ankylosing spondylitis (dated by TCRdb to the late 2010s). A note on the overall study: To find TCR variants linked to disease, the study profiled T cell receptor beta repertoires in ankylosing spondylitis patients and healthy donors. Peripheral blood samples were taken, and synovial fluid was additionally collected from ankylosing spondylitis patients. The full study cohort comprised about 23 ankylosing spondylitis patients and about 110 healthy donors.

The sequencing machine was an Illumina HiSeq 2500. TCR beta libraries were prepared by quantitative 5'-RACE with molecular barcodes. Under the source paper's analysis protocol: A new computational method based on a probabilistic model of VDJ rearrangement was used to identify disease-linked TCR variants. In-frame beta chains were kept once TCRdb had trimmed the public reads at Q25 with fastp and called clones with MiXCR. Each CDR3 protein appears once, grouped with its most common genes and DNA. TCRdb's processing, not the study's, gives the V and J calls here. This sample has around 490,000 distinct CDR3 sequences in its table, and approximately 5.3% of those were observed once. Roughly 3.5% of the sample is in the top ten clones. CDR1 and CDR2 (LGHNA, YSLEER) derive from the germline V gene. Relative to germline, V is missing 2 bases and J is missing 2 bases, with 2 bases of the junction outside any gene match. The CDR3, from cysteine to phenylalanine, totals 16 residues. The sequence is cut down to CDR3 DNA, 48 bases in frame from base 1.

The sample holds many counts of this clonotype. The clone's antigen remains unknown. Base-call qualities are not available, and no considerably larger clone is one nucleotide away. Beyond this particular receptor, the publication reports: Some motif variants were previously reported in synovial fluid and blood of reactive arthritis patients, suggesting common disease-initiation mechanisms. A TCR beta motif made up of eight or nine highly homologous amino acid variants appeared to be characteristic of blood from ankylosing spondylitis patients. According to the report, matched synovial fluid samples from ankylosing spondylitis patients were significantly enriched for the disease-linked clones. In peripheral blood, the disease-linked clones were found at relatively low frequencies and had a CD8+ phenotype.

The rearrangement joined TRBV4-3 to TRBJ2-3, with 12 bases matching TRBD2. This TCR came from a male donor with ankylosing spondylitis. Sequencing was done on a sample of blood, either unsorted or a sorted T cell fraction (not recorded which). The CDR3 region has the sequence CASSQWTSGTTDTQYF. The base sequence is TGCGCCAGCAGCCAATGGACTAGCGGGACCACAGATACGCAGTATTTT.